Below are 7 T cell receptor beta chains sequenced from a single sample in a study of blood T cell repertoires in COVID-19. Profiled with immunoSEQ multiplex PCR; TCRdb holds only in-frame clones, not every one. The sample includes about 220,000 clones, 65% to 85% of them seen just once. Sequences were obtained from peripheral blood. These receptors originate from a human donor in a cohort sampled during active COVID-19.

The V call is TRBV19, the J call TRBJ2-3; D is unclear. CDR3 length: 14 residues. The ends were cut back, 6 bases at V and 2 bases at J, with 12 bases in the middle. Per germline, CDR1 LNHDA and CDR2 SQIVND (reference sequence). The CDR3 bases are TGTGCCAGTAGCAAGACACCTCCCACAGATACGCAGTATTTT. Amino acid sequence: CASSKTPPTDTQYF.

CDR3 in DNA: TGTGCCAGCAGTTCCGGACAGACTAATGAAAAACTGTTTTTT. Its protein is CASSSGQTNEKLFF. This rearrangement joins TRBV28 to TRBJ1-4; D possibly corresponds to TRBD1 (6 bases). Germline CDR1 reads MDHEN; CDR2 reads SYDVKM. The CDR3 loop spans 14 amino acids. V was shortened by 4 bases and J by 2 bases, with 8 bases between the two germline ends.

This clone has just a few counts. This chain uses TRBV19 with TRBJ1-2; D unclear. With 2 bases removed from V and 7 bases from J, the gap between germline ends came to 17 bases. The CDR3 length is 15 residues. In germline, CDR1 is LNHDA, CDR2 SQIVND (reference sequence). The CDR3 DNA reads TGTGCCAGTAGTATATCGCCGGGGAGCGTCGTTGGCTACACCTTC. Encoded protein: CASSISPGSVVGYTF.

This clone was recorded once. The J gene is TRBJ2-7, the V gene TRBV5-1; weak D call: TRBD2 (6 bases). The V and J ends lost 0 bases and 2 bases respectively, with 9 bases between them. CDR1 is SGHRS and CDR2 is YFSETQ in the germline V gene. There are 14 residues in the CDR3. In nucleotides, the CDR3 is TGCGCCAGCAGCTTGGTGGGAGGAACCTACGAGCAGTACTTC. It yields the protein CASSLVGGTYEQYF.

The gene calls are TRBV25-1 and TRBJ1-2; 9 nucleotides match TRBD1. This CDR3 region has 16 residues. Germline assignment: CDR1 MGHDK and CDR2 SYGVNS. The V gene end was trimmed by 2 bases and the J gene end by 10 bases; junction bases not matched to a gene: 14. The CDR3 is CASSERSGTGFHAYTF. CDR3 sequence (DNA): TGTGCCAGCAGTGAACGATCCGGGACAGGGTTTCATGCCTACACCTTC.

The chain links TRBV19 to TRBJ2-2; 7 nucleotides agree with TRBD1. This CDR3 is 16 amino acids long. Germline-derived CDR1 and CDR2 are LNHDA and SQIVND (reference sequence). V was clipped by 6 bases and J by 3 bases; unmatched bases: 10. The CDR3 spells CASSRTGASDTGELFF. The CDR3 coding sequence is TGTGCCAGTAGCCGGACAGGAGCCTCAGACACCGGGGAGCTGTTTTTT.

The CDR3 nucleotides read TGTGCCAGCAGCCCCCGAGGGGGCCACGAGCAGTACTTC. Its protein is CASSPRGGHEQYF. The chain carries TRBV7-2 and TRBJ2-7; 7 nucleotides align to TRBD1. There are 13 residues in the CDR3. With V trimmed by 5 bases and J by 5 bases, 6 bases remained unmatched. The germline gives CDR1 SGHTA, CDR2 FQGNSA.